A selection of T cell receptor beta chains follows, all from one sample in a study of cytomegalovirus exposure and HLA in healthy donors. Method: immunoSEQ multiplex PCR; TCRdb's copy keeps in-frame clones and lacks some. The profile covers around 150,000 clones, with 85% appearing a single time and approximately 2% taken by the ten largest. The sequenced sample consisted of PBMCs. Every receptor here comes from a young man in good health and CMV-seropositive. Both conserved end residues are part of each CDR3. D genes are given only for firm matches. Clone size is not always given. Where it is, it says once, few, many or a class for expanded clones.

clone size	D gene	V gene	J gene	CDR3 protein	CDR3 DNA
.	TRBD2	TRBV10-3	TRBJ2-3	CAISESSGGSTDTQYF	TGTGCCATCAGTGAGTCTAGCGGGGGCTCCACAGATACGCAGTATTTT
once	.	TRBV14	TRBJ2-1	CASSQDSGGNEQFF	TGTGCCAGCAGCCAAGATTCCGGAGGCAATGAGCAGTTCTTC
.	.	TRBV19	TRBJ1-6	CASSNREGSPLHF	TGTGCCAGTAGCAACAGGGAAGGATCACCCCTCCACTTT
.	.	TRBV18	TRBJ1-2	CASSPPAGATYGYTF	TGTGCCAGCTCACCACCGGCGGGGGCGACCTATGGCTACACCTTC
.	.	TRBV9	TRBJ1-1	CASSARGGGTEAFF	TGTGCCAGCAGCGCCCGAGGGGGGGGCACTGAAGCTTTCTTT
.	.	TRBV2	TRBJ1-5	CASSEQAVGSQPQHF	TGTGCCAGCAGCGAACAGGCCGTAGGAAGTCAGCCCCAGCATTTT
.	.	TRBV18	TRBJ2-6	CASSPSVVSVSGANVLTF	TGTGCCAGCTCACCGAGCGTCGTCTCCGTGTCTGGGGCCAACGTCCTGACTTTC
.	.	TRBV7-8	TRBJ2-5	CASSKRLRAETQYF	TGTGCCAGCAGCAAGAGGCTCAGGGCGGAGACCCAGTACTTC
.	TRBD2	TRBV7-2	TRBJ2-4	CASSYTSGAENIQYF	TGTGCCAGCAGCTATACTAGCGGGGCAGAAAACATTCAGTACTTC
.	.	TRBV5-6	TRBJ1-1	CASSLESDGEAFF	TGTGCCAGCAGCTTGGAAAGCGACGGTGAAGCTTTCTTT
.	TRBD1	TRBV10-3	TRBJ2-2	CAISEGRTGGTGELFF	TGTGCCATCAGTGAGGGAAGGACAGGGGGAACCGGGGAGCTGTTTTTT
once	TRBD1	TRBV10-3	TRBJ1-3	CAISEGTGLRSGNTIYF	TGTGCCATCAGTGAGGGGACAGGGCTCCGCTCTGGAAACACCATATATTTT
once	.	TRBV4-1	TRBJ1-5	CASSQDLEAGAQPQHF	TGCGCCAGCAGCCAAGATTTGGAGGCAGGGGCCCAGCCCCAGCATTTT
.	TRBD2	TRBV6-1	TRBJ2-5	CASSEGGGTQETQYF	TGTGCCAGCAGTGAAGGCGGGGGGACACAAGAGACCCAGTACTTC
.	.	TRBV9	TRBJ2-7	CASSVTVGTYEQYF	TGTGCCAGCAGCGTAACGGTGGGCACCTACGAGCAGTACTTC
.	TRBD2	TRBV6-6	TRBJ2-7	CASSYFAGGRSYEQYF	TGTGCCAGCAGTTACTTCGCGGGAGGAAGAAGCTACGAGCAGTACTTC
.	TRBD2	TRBV11-1	TRBJ2-1	CASSLAGGYNEQFF	TGTGCCAGCAGCTTAGCGGGGGGGTACAATGAGCAGTTCTTC
once	.	TRBV19	TRBJ1-1	CASSISGNTEAFF	TGTGCCAGTAGTATATCAGGGAACACTGAAGCTTTCTTT
.	.	TRBV6-1	TRBJ1-1	CASRDGTEAFF	TGTGCCAGCAGAGACGGGACTGAAGCTTTCTTT
.	.	TRBV30	TRBJ1-2	CAWSRWAWMKPYGYTF	TGTGCCTGGAGCCGATGGGCGTGGATGAAGCCGTATGGCTACACCTTC
.	.	TRBV10-3	TRBJ2-1	CAISEASQTNNEQFF	TGTGCCATCAGTGAGGCAAGCCAGACAAACAATGAGCAGTTCTTC
few	.	TRBV13	TRBJ2-6	CASSLTTDYSGANVLTF	TGTGCCAGCAGTTTAACAACCGATTACTCTGGGGCCAACGTCCTGACTTTC
.	.	TRBV10-1	TRBJ1-3	CASSVQGSSGNTIYF	TGCGCCAGCAGTGTTCAGGGGTCCTCTGGAAACACCATATATTTT
.	.	TRBV10-3	TRBJ1-3	CAISDQGRASSGNTIYF	TGTGCCATCAGTGATCAGGGGCGGGCTTCCTCTGGAAACACCATATATTTT
.	.	TRBV6-1	TRBJ2-1	CASSGADSSYNEQFF	TGTGCCAGCAGTGGGGCTGACAGCTCCTACAATGAGCAGTTCTTC
.	.	TRBV10-1	TRBJ2-7	CARDTSEQYF	TGCGCCAGGGACACTTCCGAGCAGTACTTC
.	TRBD1	TRBV20-1	TRBJ2-7	CSAPFDRVVYF	TGCAGTGCTCCTTTCGACAGGGTGGTATACTTC
few	TRBD2	TRBV29-1	TRBJ2-3	CSVVAGEITDTQYF	TGCAGCGTCGTAGCGGGGGAAATCACAGATACGCAGTATTTT
.	TRBD1	TRBV6-1	TRBJ1-2	CASSAGGGLYGYTF	TGTGCCAGCAGTGCAGGAGGGGGCCTCTATGGCTACACCTTC
.	TRBD2	TRBV7-2	TRBJ2-5	CASSATRGAAGTQYF	TGTGCCAGCAGCGCGACGCGGGGGGCCGCCGGGACCCAGTACTTC
.	.	TRBV2	TRBJ2-3	CASSEDGGTDTQYF	TGTGCCAGCAGTGAAGACGGGGGAACAGATACGCAGTATTTT
.	.	TRBV18	TRBJ1-2	CASSPAGFSNYGYTF	TGTGCCAGCTCACCCGCAGGTTTTTCTAACTATGGCTACACCTTC
.	TRBD1	TRBV27	TRBJ1-1	CASSSRDRFGTEAFF	TGTGCCAGCAGTTCCCGGGACAGGTTTGGCACTGAAGCTTTCTTT
once	.	TRBV9	TRBJ2-6	CASSVGGVRPSGANGLTF	TGTGCCAGCAGCGTAGGAGGCGTCCGACCCTCTGGGGCCAACGGCCTGACTTTC
.	.	TRBV2	TRBJ2-2	CASREMITDTGELFF	TGTGCCAGCAGGGAGATGATTACGGACACCGGGGAGCTGTTTTTT
.	TRBD1	TRBV7-9	TRBJ1-3	CASSLGQGNGNTIYF	TGTGCCAGCAGCTTGGGACAGGGTAATGGAAACACCATATATTTT
.	TRBD1	TRBV27	TRBJ1-2	CASSGVPGQGYRYTF	TGTGCCAGCTCGGGGGTACCGGGACAGGGTTATCGCTACACCTTC
.	.	TRBV4-3	TRBJ2-7	CASSQGQGTYEQYF	TGCGCCAGCAGCCAAGGGCAGGGTACCTACGAGCAGTACTTC
.	TRBD1	TRBV11-2	TRBJ1-1	CASSLTGGFVNTEAFF	TGTGCCAGCAGCTTGACAGGGGGTTTTGTTAACACTGAAGCTTTCTTT
.	.	TRBV5-6	TRBJ1-6	CASSLRGQPSSYNSPLHF	TGTGCCAGCAGCTTGCGTGGACAGCCTAGCTCCTATAATTCACCCCTCCACTTT
.	.	TRBV29-1	TRBJ1-1	CSVTGTEAFF	TGCAGCGTTACGGGGACTGAAGCTTTCTTT
.	TRBD2	TRBV6-1	TRBJ2-2	CASSGTRSGELFF	TGTGCCAGCAGCGGGACTAGATCCGGGGAGCTGTTTTTT
.	.	TRBV7-2	TRBJ2-2	CASSLRGGNTGELFF	TGTGCCAGCAGCTTACGAGGGGGGAACACCGGGGAGCTGTTTTTT
once	TRBD1	TRBV19	TRBJ1-6	CASSGQGVSSPLHF	TGTGCCAGTAGCGGACAGGGCGTAAGCTCACCCCTCCACTTT
.	TRBD2	TRBV27	TRBJ2-2	CASSLSWGLVANTGELFF	TGTGCCAGCAGTTTATCGTGGGGACTAGTAGCTAACACCGGGGAGCTGTTTTTT
few	.	TRBV5-1	TRBJ2-2	CASSLGLTENTGELFF	TGCGCCAGCAGCCTCGGACTAACCGAAAACACCGGGGAGCTGTTTTTT